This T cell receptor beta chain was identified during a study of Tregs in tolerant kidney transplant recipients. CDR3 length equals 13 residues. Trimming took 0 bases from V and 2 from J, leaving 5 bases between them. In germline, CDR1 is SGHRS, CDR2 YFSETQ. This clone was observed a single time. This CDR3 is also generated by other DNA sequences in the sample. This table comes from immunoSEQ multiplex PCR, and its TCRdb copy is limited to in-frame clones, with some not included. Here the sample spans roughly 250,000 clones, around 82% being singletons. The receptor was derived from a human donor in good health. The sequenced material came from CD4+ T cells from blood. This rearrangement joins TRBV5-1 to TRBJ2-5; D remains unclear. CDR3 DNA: TGCGCCAGCAGCTTGGGAGTTCAAGAGACCCAGTACTTC. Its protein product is CASSLGVQETQYF.